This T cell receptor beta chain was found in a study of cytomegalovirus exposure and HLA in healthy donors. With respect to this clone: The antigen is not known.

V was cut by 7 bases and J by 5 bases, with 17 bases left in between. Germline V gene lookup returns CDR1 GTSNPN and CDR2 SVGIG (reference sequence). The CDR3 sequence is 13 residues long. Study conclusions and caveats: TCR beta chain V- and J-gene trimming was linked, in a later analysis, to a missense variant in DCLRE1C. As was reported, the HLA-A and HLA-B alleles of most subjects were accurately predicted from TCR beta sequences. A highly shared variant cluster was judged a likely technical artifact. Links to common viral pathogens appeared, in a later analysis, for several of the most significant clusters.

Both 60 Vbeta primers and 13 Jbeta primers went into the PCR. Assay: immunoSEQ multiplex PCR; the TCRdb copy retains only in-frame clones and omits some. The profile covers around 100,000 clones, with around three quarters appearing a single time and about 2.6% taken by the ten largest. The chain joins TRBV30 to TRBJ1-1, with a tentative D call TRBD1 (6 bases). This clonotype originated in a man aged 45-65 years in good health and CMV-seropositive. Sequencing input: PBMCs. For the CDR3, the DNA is TGTGCCTCAAACAGGGATCGTAGTACTGAAGCTTTCTTT. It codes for CASNRDRSTEAFF.